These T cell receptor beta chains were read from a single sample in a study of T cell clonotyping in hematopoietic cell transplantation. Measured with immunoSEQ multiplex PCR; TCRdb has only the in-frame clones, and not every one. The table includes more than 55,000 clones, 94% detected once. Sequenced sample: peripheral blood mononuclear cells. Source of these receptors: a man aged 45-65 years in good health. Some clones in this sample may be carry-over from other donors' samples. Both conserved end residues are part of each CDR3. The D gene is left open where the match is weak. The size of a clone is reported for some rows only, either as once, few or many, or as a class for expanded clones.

CDR3aa: CASSPEARGRGDTQYF
CDR3nt: TGTGCCAGCAGCCCAGAGGCGCGGGGGCGGGGGGATACGCAGTATTTT
j_gene: TRBJ2-3
abundance: NA
v_gene: TRBV9
d_gene: NA

CDR3aa: CASSQVSGQYWYEQYF
CDR3nt: TGTGCCAGCAGCCAAGTTTCTGGACAGTATTGGTACGAGCAGTACTTC
j_gene: TRBJ2-7
abundance: few
v_gene: TRBV14
d_gene: NA

CDR3aa: CASSVGPGDTEAFF
CDR3nt: TGTGCCAGCAGCGTAGGTCCCGGGGACACTGAAGCTTTCTTT
j_gene: TRBJ1-1
abundance: NA
v_gene: TRBV9
d_gene: NA

CDR3aa: CASSQEWGEAFF
CDR3nt: TGTGCCAGCAGCCAAGAATGGGGTGAAGCTTTCTTT
j_gene: TRBJ1-1
abundance: NA
v_gene: TRBV11-2
d_gene: NA

CDR3aa: CASSLRRSGGQVVGTGELFF
CDR3nt: TGTGCCAGCAGTCTTCGGCGCTCGGGAGGGCAGGTAGTGGGAACCGGGGAGCTGTTTTTT
j_gene: TRBJ2-2
abundance: NA
v_gene: TRBV2
d_gene: TRBD2

CDR3aa: CATSRGGRVQGNTEAFF
CDR3nt: TGTGCCACCAGCAGAGGAGGCAGGGTACAGGGGAACACTGAAGCTTTCTTT
j_gene: TRBJ1-1
abundance: NA
v_gene: TRBV15
d_gene: NA

CDR3aa: CASSPRTGGTDTQYF
CDR3nt: TGCGCCAGCAGCCCTCGGACAGGCGGGACAGATACGCAGTATTTT
j_gene: TRBJ2-3
abundance: NA
v_gene: TRBV5-1
d_gene: TRBD1

CDR3aa: CTMGYTEAFF
CDR3nt: TGCACGATGGGATATACTGAAGCTTTCTTT
j_gene: TRBJ1-1
abundance: large
v_gene: TRBV20-1
d_gene: NA

CDR3aa: CAWSVGQGYGYTF
CDR3nt: TGTGCCTGGAGTGTTGGACAAGGCTATGGCTACACCTTC
j_gene: TRBJ1-2
abundance: NA
v_gene: TRBV30
d_gene: NA

CDR3aa: CASSLGVNTEAFF
CDR3nt: TGCGCCAGCAGCTTGGGGGTGAACACTGAAGCTTTCTTT
j_gene: TRBJ1-1
abundance: once
v_gene: TRBV5-1
d_gene: NA

CDR3aa: CASSQGSWAFF
CDR3nt: TGTGCCAGCAGCCAAGGGTCATGGGCTTTCTTT
j_gene: TRBJ1-1
abundance: NA
v_gene: TRBV6-5
d_gene: NA

CDR3aa: CASSERSLGGYTF
CDR3nt: TGTGCCAGCAGTGAAAGGTCATTGGGAGGCTACACCTTC
j_gene: TRBJ1-2
abundance: NA
v_gene: TRBV2
d_gene: NA

CDR3aa: CASSLDVSSPYEQYF
CDR3nt: TGTGCCAGCAGCTTAGACGTCAGTTCCCCCTACGAGCAGTACTTC
j_gene: TRBJ2-7
abundance: NA
v_gene: TRBV7-2
d_gene: NA

CDR3aa: CASSFTGTGTFQYF
CDR3nt: TGTGCCAGTAGTTTTACCGGGACAGGGACGTTCCAGTACTTC
j_gene: TRBJ2-5
abundance: NA
v_gene: TRBV19
d_gene: TRBD1

CDR3aa: CASSRTSGDSSYEQYF
CDR3nt: TGCGCCAGCAGCCGGACTAGCGGGGATAGCTCCTACGAGCAGTACTTC
j_gene: TRBJ2-7
abundance: NA
v_gene: TRBV5-1
d_gene: TRBD2

CDR3aa: CASSLANGPLHF
CDR3nt: TGTGCCAGCAGCTTGGCCAACGGACCCCTCCACTTT
j_gene: TRBJ1-6
abundance: NA
v_gene: TRBV5-5
d_gene: NA

CDR3aa: CASSRDRVDWETQYF
CDR3nt: TGTGCCAGCAGCCGAGACAGGGTCGATTGGGAGACCCAGTACTTC
j_gene: TRBJ2-5
abundance: NA
v_gene: TRBV9
d_gene: TRBD1

CDR3aa: CASSANGYEQYF
CDR3nt: TGTGCCAGCAGTGCAAACGGATACGAGCAGTACTTC
j_gene: TRBJ2-7
abundance: NA
v_gene: TRBV6-4
d_gene: NA

CDR3aa: CSARQGQLEGYTF
CDR3nt: TGCAGCGCCAGACAGGGACAGTTAGAAGGCTACACCTTC
j_gene: TRBJ1-2
abundance: NA
v_gene: TRBV29-1
d_gene: TRBD1

CDR3aa: CASSFGLSEQYF
CDR3nt: TGTGCCAGCAGCTTCGGGCTTTCCGAGCAGTACTTC
j_gene: TRBJ2-7
abundance: NA
v_gene: TRBV5-5
d_gene: NA

CDR3aa: CASIRHSNQPQHF
CDR3nt: TGTGCCAGCATTCGACATTCCAATCAGCCCCAGCATTTT
j_gene: TRBJ1-5
abundance: NA
v_gene: TRBV28
d_gene: NA

CDR3aa: CACTVAGARNEQFF
CDR3nt: TGTGCCTGCACTGTAGCGGGAGCTCGGAATGAGCAGTTCTTC
j_gene: TRBJ2-1
abundance: NA
v_gene: TRBV30
d_gene: TRBD2

CDR3aa: CASSQERRLGNTIYF
CDR3nt: TGCGCCAGCAGCCAAGAGAGAAGGTTAGGAAACACCATATATTTT
j_gene: TRBJ1-3
abundance: NA
v_gene: TRBV4-1
d_gene: NA

CDR3aa: CASSPKGQGGNIQYF
CDR3nt: TGTGCCAGCAGTCCAAAGGGACAGGGTGGAAACATTCAGTACTTC
j_gene: TRBJ2-4
abundance: NA
v_gene: TRBV28
d_gene: TRBD1

CDR3aa: CASSVGTSGGLYNEQFF
CDR3nt: TGTGCCAGCAGCGTAGGCACTAGCGGGGGCCTTTACAATGAGCAGTTCTTC
j_gene: TRBJ2-1
abundance: NA
v_gene: TRBV9
d_gene: TRBD2

CDR3aa: CASSLAYEQYF
CDR3nt: TGTGCCAGCAGTCTCGCGTACGAGCAGTACTTC
j_gene: TRBJ2-7
abundance: NA
v_gene: TRBV28
d_gene: NA

CDR3aa: CASSPGGGGIYGNQPQHF
CDR3nt: TGTGCCAGCAGCCCCGGGGGCGGTGGGATATATGGCAATCAGCCCCAGCATTTT
j_gene: TRBJ1-5
abundance: NA
v_gene: TRBV28
d_gene: NA

CDR3aa: CAWSLSTGNTEAFF
CDR3nt: TGTGCCTGGAGCCTATCTACAGGGAACACTGAAGCTTTCTTT
j_gene: TRBJ1-1
abundance: NA
v_gene: TRBV30
d_gene: NA

CDR3aa: CASSSMGDAEAFF
CDR3nt: TGTGCCAGCAGCTCTATGGGTGACGCTGAAGCTTTCTTT
j_gene: TRBJ1-1
abundance: once
v_gene: TRBV7-9
d_gene: NA

CDR3aa: CASSIARRGNQPQHF
CDR3nt: TGTGCCAGTAGTATCGCGCGGCGGGGCAATCAGCCCCAGCATTTT
j_gene: TRBJ1-5
abundance: NA
v_gene: TRBV19
d_gene: NA

CDR3aa: CASSLRLAENTDTQYF
CDR3nt: TGTGCCAGTAGTCTACGACTAGCGGAGAACACAGATACGCAGTATTTT
j_gene: TRBJ2-3
abundance: NA
v_gene: TRBV19
d_gene: TRBD2

CDR3aa: CASSRQGALVGGYTF
CDR3nt: TGTGCCAGCAGTAGACAGGGGGCGTTAGTGGGCGGCTACACCTTC
j_gene: TRBJ1-2
abundance: NA
v_gene: TRBV2
d_gene: TRBD1

CDR3aa: CASSPDRPNTGELFF
CDR3nt: TGCGCCAGCAGCCCGGACAGACCGAACACCGGGGAGCTGTTTTTT
j_gene: TRBJ2-2
abundance: once
v_gene: TRBV5-1
d_gene: NA

CDR3aa: CSAYDANTGELFF
CDR3nt: TGCAGCGCTTACGACGCGAACACCGGGGAGCTGTTTTTT
j_gene: TRBJ2-2
abundance: NA
v_gene: TRBV29-1
d_gene: NA

CDR3aa: CASSSGQGHEKLFF
CDR3nt: TGTGCCAGCAGCTCGGGACAGGGGCATGAAAAACTGTTTTTT
j_gene: TRBJ1-4
abundance: NA
v_gene: TRBV11-2
d_gene: TRBD1

CDR3aa: CASSQLGQGDNTEAFF
CDR3nt: TGTGCCAGCAGCCAACTCGGACAGGGGGATAACACTGAAGCTTTCTTT
j_gene: TRBJ1-1
abundance: NA
v_gene: TRBV14
d_gene: TRBD1

CDR3aa: CASSLQLREQYF
CDR3nt: TGTGCCAGCAGCTTGCAGCTGAGGGAGCAGTACTTC
j_gene: TRBJ2-7
abundance: NA
v_gene: TRBV5-6
d_gene: NA

CDR3aa: CASSKHLGLAGGDEQFF
CDR3nt: TGTGCCAGCAGCAAACACCTGGGACTAGCGGGAGGGGATGAGCAGTTCTTC
j_gene: TRBJ2-1
abundance: NA
v_gene: TRBV5-6
d_gene: TRBD2

CDR3aa: CASSVGTRLAKNIQYF
CDR3nt: TGTGCCAGCAGTGTTGGAACGCGACTAGCCAAAAACATTCAGTACTTC
j_gene: TRBJ2-4
abundance: NA
v_gene: TRBV2
d_gene: NA

CDR3aa: CASSDSQINEKLFF
CDR3nt: TGTGCCAGCAGTGACTCACAGATTAATGAAAAACTGTTTTTT
j_gene: TRBJ1-4
abundance: NA
v_gene: TRBV2
d_gene: NA

CDR3aa: CASRTMTYEQYF
CDR3nt: TGTGCCAGCAGGACGATGACTTACGAGCAGTACTTC
j_gene: TRBJ2-7
abundance: NA
v_gene: TRBV6-6
d_gene: NA

CDR3aa: CASSLGEWNTEAFF
CDR3nt: TGTGCCAGCAGCTTAGGGGAATGGAACACTGAAGCTTTCTTT
j_gene: TRBJ1-1
abundance: NA
v_gene: TRBV7-8
d_gene: NA

CDR3aa: CASSGTSGGSSYNEQFF
CDR3nt: TGTGCCAGCAGCGGGACTAGCGGGGGGAGCTCCTACAATGAGCAGTTCTTC
j_gene: TRBJ2-1
abundance: NA
v_gene: TRBV9
d_gene: TRBD2

CDR3aa: CASSLVRGHTEAFF
CDR3nt: TGTGCCAGCAGCTTGGTTCGGGGGCACACTGAAGCTTTCTTT
j_gene: TRBJ1-1
abundance: NA
v_gene: TRBV5-4
d_gene: NA

CDR3aa: CASSLAGGRERYGYTF
CDR3nt: TGCGCCAGCAGCTTGGCCGGGGGCAGGGAGAGATATGGCTACACCTTC
j_gene: TRBJ1-2
abundance: NA
v_gene: TRBV5-1
d_gene: NA

CDR3aa: CASSPPTGYNEQFF
CDR3nt: TGTGCCAGCTCACCGCCGACAGGGTACAATGAGCAGTTCTTC
j_gene: TRBJ2-1
abundance: few
v_gene: TRBV18
d_gene: TRBD1

CDR3aa: CASSYWTGVDGELFF
CDR3nt: TGTGCCAGCAGTTATTGGACAGGGGTTGACGGGGAGCTGTTTTTT
j_gene: TRBJ2-2
abundance: NA
v_gene: TRBV6-5
d_gene: TRBD1

CDR3aa: CASSVGRVTGELFF
CDR3nt: TGTGCCAGCAGCGTAGGTAGGGTTACCGGGGAGCTGTTTTTT
j_gene: TRBJ2-2
abundance: once
v_gene: TRBV9
d_gene: NA

CDR3aa: CASTATGTTYEQYF
CDR3nt: TGTGCCAGCACCGCGACAGGGACGACCTACGAGCAGTACTTC
j_gene: TRBJ2-7
abundance: NA
v_gene: TRBV28
d_gene: TRBD1

CDR3aa: CASSIRGQGRITEAFF
CDR3nt: TGTGCCAGTAGTATAAGGGGACAGGGTCGGATTACTGAAGCTTTCTTT
j_gene: TRBJ1-1
abundance: NA
v_gene: TRBV19
d_gene: TRBD1

CDR3aa: CASSHAGGSSYEQYF
CDR3nt: TGTGCCAGCAGTCATGCGGGAGGGAGCTCCTACGAGCAGTACTTC
j_gene: TRBJ2-7
abundance: NA
v_gene: TRBV27
d_gene: TRBD2

CDR3aa: CSVYGSSGANVLTF
CDR3nt: TGCAGCGTTTACGGTAGCTCTGGGGCCAACGTCCTGACTTTC
j_gene: TRBJ2-6
abundance: NA
v_gene: TRBV29-1
d_gene: NA

CDR3aa: CASSRDNRGEQFF
CDR3nt: TGTGCCAGCAGCCGCGACAACCGGGGAGAGCAGTTCTTC
j_gene: TRBJ2-1
abundance: NA
v_gene: TRBV7-2
d_gene: NA

CDR3aa: CASSPGLALSYEQYF
CDR3nt: TGTGCCAGCAGTCCCGGACTAGCGCTCTCCTACGAGCAGTACTTC
j_gene: TRBJ2-7
abundance: NA
v_gene: TRBV28
d_gene: TRBD2

CDR3aa: CASSTTGQYGYTF
CDR3nt: TGTGCCAGCAGCACCACGGGACAGTATGGCTACACCTTC
j_gene: TRBJ1-2
abundance: few
v_gene: TRBV5-6
d_gene: TRBD1

CDR3aa: CSVVAATGATEAFF
CDR3nt: TGCAGCGTTGTGGCGGCAACAGGAGCAACTGAAGCTTTCTTT
j_gene: TRBJ1-1
abundance: NA
v_gene: TRBV29-1
d_gene: NA

CDR3aa: CASSLALGQNTQYF
CDR3nt: TGTGCCAGCAGCTTGGCCTTGGGACAAAATACGCAGTATTTT
j_gene: TRBJ2-3
abundance: NA
v_gene: TRBV11-1
d_gene: NA

CDR3aa: CSAGGGSLQYF
CDR3nt: TGCAGTGCGGGCGGGGGATCCTTGCAGTATTTT
j_gene: TRBJ2-3
abundance: NA
v_gene: TRBV20-1
d_gene: TRBD2

CDR3aa: CASSLDWGQTAKTQYF
CDR3nt: TGCGCCAGCAGCTTGGATTGGGGACAGACGGCAAAGACCCAGTACTTC
j_gene: TRBJ2-5
abundance: NA
v_gene: TRBV5-1
d_gene: TRBD1

CDR3aa: CASSSWDREGIQYF
CDR3nt: TGCGCCAGCAGTTCTTGGGACAGGGAGGGCATTCAGTACTTC
j_gene: TRBJ2-4
abundance: few
v_gene: TRBV4-1
d_gene: TRBD1